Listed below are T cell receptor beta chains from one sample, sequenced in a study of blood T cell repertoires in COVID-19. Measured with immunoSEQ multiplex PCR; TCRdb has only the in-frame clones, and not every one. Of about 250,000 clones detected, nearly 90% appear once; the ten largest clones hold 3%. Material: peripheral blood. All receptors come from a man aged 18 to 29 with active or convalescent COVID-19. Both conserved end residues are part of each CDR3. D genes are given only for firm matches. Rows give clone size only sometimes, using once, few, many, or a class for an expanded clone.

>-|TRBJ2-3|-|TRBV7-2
CASSLWGGELTDTQYF
TGTGCCAGCAGCTTATGGGGCGGGGAACTCACAGATACGCAGTATTTT
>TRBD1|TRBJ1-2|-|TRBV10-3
CAIRRWDRTVTEYGYTF
TGTGCCATCAGACGGTGGGACAGAACTGTCACCGAATATGGCTACACCTTC
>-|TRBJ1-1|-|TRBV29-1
CSVEVLGVRTEAFF
TGCAGCGTTGAAGTTTTGGGAGTGCGGACTGAAGCTTTCTTT
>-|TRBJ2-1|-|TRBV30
CALEEGYNEQFF
TGTGCCCTGGAGGAGGGCTACAATGAGCAGTTCTTC
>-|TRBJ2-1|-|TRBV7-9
CASSSVEPGNEQFF
TGTGCCAGCAGCTCCGTGGAGCCGGGGAATGAGCAGTTCTTC
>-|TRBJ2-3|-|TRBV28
CASTTSGLHTDTQYF
TGTGCCAGCACCACCTCGGGACTCCACACAGATACGCAGTATTTT
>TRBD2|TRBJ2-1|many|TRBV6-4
CASSERGGSYNEQFF
TGTGCCAGCAGTGAACGGGGGGGCTCCTACAATGAGCAGTTCTTC
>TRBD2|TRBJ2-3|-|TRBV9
CASSVVLAGSTDTQYF
TGTGCCAGCAGCGTAGTCCTAGCGGGCAGCACAGATACGCAGTATTTT
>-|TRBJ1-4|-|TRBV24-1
CATHPAILLATNEKLFF
TGTGCCACCCACCCCGCCATACTCCTAGCAACTAATGAAAAACTGTTTTTT
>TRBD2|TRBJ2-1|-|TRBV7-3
CASSYPWGAGGNEQFF
TGTGCCAGCAGCTACCCCTGGGGAGCGGGAGGCAATGAGCAGTTCTTC
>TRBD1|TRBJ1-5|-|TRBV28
CASRGGGDREKHF
TGTGCCAGCAGAGGGGGTGGGGACAGGGAGAAGCATTTT
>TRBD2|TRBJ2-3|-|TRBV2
CASSGGGLSGGLVYTQYF
TGTGCCAGCAGTGGGGGCGGGCTTAGCGGGGGGCTCGTGTATACGCAGTATTTT
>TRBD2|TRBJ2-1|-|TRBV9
CASSVELAGEDEQFF
TGTGCCAGCAGCGTAGAACTAGCGGGGGAGGATGAGCAGTTCTTC
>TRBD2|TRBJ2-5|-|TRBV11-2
CASSFLTSGDLETQYF
TGTGCCAGCAGCTTTCTTACTAGCGGGGATTTGGAGACCCAGTACTTC
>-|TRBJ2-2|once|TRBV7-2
CALIQNTGELFF
TGTGCCCTGATACAGAACACCGGGGAGCTGTTTTTT
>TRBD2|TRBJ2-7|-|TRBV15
CATSRDYLGGRSSYEQYF
TGTGCCACCAGCAGAGACTACCTTGGCGGGAGATCCTCTTACGAGCAGTACTTC
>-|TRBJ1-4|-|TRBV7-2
CASSGEFATNEKLFF
TGTGCCAGCAGCGGGGAGTTTGCAACTAATGAAAAACTGTTTTTT
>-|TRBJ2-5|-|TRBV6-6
CASSYESLAWETQYF
TGTGCCAGCAGTTATGAGAGCCTAGCGTGGGAGACCCAGTACTTC
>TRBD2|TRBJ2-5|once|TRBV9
CASSVDSGRAETQYF
TGTGCCAGCAGCGTAGATAGCGGGAGGGCTGAGACCCAGTACTTC
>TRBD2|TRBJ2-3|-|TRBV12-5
CASGLGDSGRRDTQYF
TGTGCTAGTGGTTTGGGCGATAGCGGGAGAAGGGATACGCAGTATTTT
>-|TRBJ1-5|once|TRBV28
CASSASHSNQPQHF
TGTGCCAGCAGTGCAAGCCACTCTAATCAGCCCCAGCATTTT
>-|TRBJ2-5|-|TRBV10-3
CAISERERRETQYF
TGTGCCATCAGTGAGAGGGAGAGGCGAGAGACCCAGTACTTC
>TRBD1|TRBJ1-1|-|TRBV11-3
CASSLAPRTGAFF
TGTGCCAGCAGCTTAGCGCCGCGGACAGGGGCTTTCTTT
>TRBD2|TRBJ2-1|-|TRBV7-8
CASSLQSAGGPVGEQFF
TGTGCCAGCAGCTTACAATCAGCGGGAGGGCCGGTCGGTGAGCAGTTCTTC
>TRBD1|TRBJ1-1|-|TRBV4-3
CASSQIPGQGANTEAFF
TGCGCCAGCAGCCAAATACCGGGACAGGGGGCGAACACTGAAGCTTTCTTT
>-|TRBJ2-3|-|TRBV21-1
CASSNDRQTSTDTQYF
TGTGCCAGCAGTAATGACAGGCAAACTAGCACAGATACGCAGTATTTT
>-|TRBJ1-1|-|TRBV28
CASRDWDTEAFF
TGTGCCAGCAGAGACTGGGACACTGAAGCTTTCTTT
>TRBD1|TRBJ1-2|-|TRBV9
CASSDSQGLINYGYTF
TGTGCCAGCAGCGATTCACAGGGGCTTATCAACTATGGCTACACCTTC
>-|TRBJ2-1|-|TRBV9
CASSVGGKHNEQFF
TGTGCCAGCAGCGTAGGAGGAAAACACAATGAGCAGTTCTTC
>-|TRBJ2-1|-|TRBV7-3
CASSLKPSWRATYNEQFF
TGTGCCAGCAGCTTAAAGCCATCTTGGCGGGCTACCTACAATGAGCAGTTCTTC
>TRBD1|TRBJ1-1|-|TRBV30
CACDRVVMNTEAFF
TGTGCCTGCGACAGGGTGGTAATGAACACTGAAGCTTTCTTT
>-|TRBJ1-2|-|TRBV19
CASRSRGLGGYTF
TGTGCCAGTAGATCCAGGGGACTAGGTGGCTACACCTTC
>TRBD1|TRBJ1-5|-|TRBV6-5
CASSETGNNQPQHF
TGTGCCAGCAGCGAGACAGGGAACAATCAGCCCCAGCATTTT